Shown below are 16 T cell receptor beta chains from a single sample sequenced in a study of shared clonotypes between healthy human individuals. The repertoire was sequenced with immunoSEQ multiplex PCR; TCRdb's copy has only in-frame clones and lacks some. The sample lists 450,000 to 500,000 clones, about 72% seen once, with more than 10% in the top ten. Sequenced input: PBMCs. The source is a woman in her thirties or forties in good health. Some clones in this sample may be carry-over from other donors' samples.

This clone was detected once. The chain links TRBV28 to TRBJ1-2; D is unclear. The CDR3 contains 10 residues. The V gene's germline CDR1 is MDHEN and CDR2 SYDVKM. V gave up 5 bases and J gave up 8 bases, with 6 bases separating them. As DNA, the CDR3 is TGTGCCAGCAGTGCGGGGGGCTACACCTTC. Translating gives CASSAGGYTF.

This clone was detected a few times. The genes are TRBV4-2 and TRBJ2-1, with a possible D match to TRBD2 (7 bases). In germline, CDR1 is LGHNA, CDR2 YNFKEQ. This CDR3 contains 17 residues. The V and J ends lost 0 bases and 3 bases respectively, with 15 bases between them. CDR3 amino acids: CASSQDQGTIHYNEQFF. For the CDR3, the DNA is TGTGCCAGCAGCCAAGATCAGGGGACTATTCACTACAATGAGCAGTTCTTC.

The chain employs TRBV18 and TRBJ2-2; D unresolved. The CDR3 is 16 residues long. The germline gives CDR1 KGHSH, CDR2 LQKENI. Trimming stripped 3 bases from V and 2 bases from J, with 13 bases between. CDR3 nucleotide sequence: TGTGCCAGCTCACCTAGAGGCGGCCTAAACACCGGGGAGCTGTTTTTT. Its protein is CASSPRGGLNTGELFF.

CDR3 in DNA: TGTGCCAGTAGTATATGGAAGAACTATGGCTACACCTTC. It yields the protein CASSIWKNYGYTF. The rearrangement uses TRBV19 and TRBJ1-2, with D uncertain. There are 13 residues in the CDR3. Trimming left V 2 bases short and J 2 bases short, with 6 bases between. Germline V CDR1 and CDR2: LNHDA, SQIVND (reference sequence).

The V gene is TRBV29-1, the J gene TRBJ2-7; D is perhaps TRBD2 (7 bases). Germline CDR1 and CDR2: SQVTM and ANQGSEA. The CDR3 length is 15 residues. Trimming removed 8 bases from V and 2 bases from J, with 22 bases in between. The CDR3, as DNA: TGCAGCCTCCCAAAAGGGAAGGGGGGGGCCTACGAGCAGTACTTC. Its protein product is CSLPKGKGGAYEQYF.

J is TRBJ2-5 and V is TRBV11-3; 7 bases are shared with TRBD2. With V trimmed by 4 bases and J by 3 bases, 14 bases remained unmatched. The CDR3 loop spans 17 amino acids. CDR1 is SGHNT, CDR2 YENEEA, per germline. The CDR3 nucleotides are TGTGCCAGCAGCTCCGGGGGGTGGCAGGGAGGAGAAGAGACCCAGTACTTC. Encoded protein: CASSSGGWQGGEETQYF.

The chain combines TRBV6-1 with TRBJ2-5; 12 bases fit TRBD2. Germline V CDR1 and CDR2: MNHNS, SASEGT. The CDR3 is 15 amino acids. The J segment lost 2 bases and the V segment lost 7 bases, leaving 5 bases of the junction unmatched. CDR3 amino acids: CASTSGLAGQETQYF. CDR3 coding DNA: TGTGCCAGCACCTCCGGACTAGCGGGACAAGAGACCCAGTACTTC.

This clone was seen once. The V gene is TRBV4-3, the J gene TRBJ1-4; TRBD1 is a possible D gene (6 bases). Germline loops: CDR1 LGHNA, CDR2 YSLEER. The CDR3 is 13 residues long. Trimming removed 4 bases from V and 6 bases from J, with 9 bases in between. The CDR3 sequence: CASSPPGDEKLFF. CDR3 DNA sequence: TGCGCCAGCAGCCCACCAGGGGATGAAAAACTGTTTTTT.

The CDR3 DNA is TGTGCCAGCAGTGGGACTCGGAGCTCTGGCTACACCTTC. This translates into CASSGTRSSGYTF. The chain recombines TRBV2 with TRBJ1-2, with unresolved D. CDR1 and CDR2 (germline): SNHLY, FYNNEI. The V and J ends lost 4 bases and 7 bases respectively, with 13 bases between them. The CDR3 extends over 13 amino acids.

Note on this clone: The same CDR3 also results from other DNA sequences found in this sample. J is TRBJ1-2 and V is TRBV11-2; 7 nucleotides match TRBD1. V lost 1 base, J lost 2 bases, and 1 base stayed unmatched. Looked up from germline, CDR1 is SGHAT and CDR2 is FQNNGV. The CDR3 loop spans 14 amino acids. The CDR3 nucleotides are TGTGCCAGCAGCTTAGTGACAGGGAACTATGGCTACACCTTC. Encoded protein: CASSLVTGNYGYTF.

This clone was counted only a few times. The same CDR3 can be traced to other DNA sequences in this sample. The genes are TRBV10-3 and TRBJ1-1, with 7 bases aligning to TRBD1. The V and J ends lost 3 bases and 2 bases, in that order; junction bases with no gene match: 3. The CDR3 has 14 amino acids. From germline, CDR1 is ENHRY and CDR2 SYGVKD. CDR3 in DNA: TGTGCCATCAGTGATAAGGGGGCAAACACTGAAGCTTTCTTT. Protein product: CAISDKGANTEAFF.

A few counts support this clone. Other DNA sequences within the sample encode an identical CDR3. This sequence joins TRBV5-1 and TRBJ1-1; perhaps TRBD1 as D (6 bases). Germline assignment: CDR1 SGHRS and CDR2 YFSETQ. The CDR3 has 13 residues. Trimming cost V 0 bases and J 3 bases, with 6 bases left between them. The CDR3 reads CASSLDRDTEAFF. The CDR3, as DNA: TGCGCCAGCAGCTTGGACAGGGACACTGAAGCTTTCTTT.

The chain joins TRBV28 to TRBJ2-7, with 8 bases identical to TRBD2. Trimming took 5 bases from V and 5 from J; bases not matched to a gene: 14. The germline CDR1 and CDR2 sequences are MDHEN and SYDVKM. The CDR3 runs 16 residues. The CDR3 DNA is TGTGCCAGCAGTCTGTCATCGGGAGGGCCTCTCCACGAGCAGTACTTC. This gives the protein CASSLSSGGPLHEQYF. The whole variable domain, remainder taken from reference TRBV28 and TRBJ2-7, is DVKVTQSSRYLVKRTGEKVFLECVQDMDHENMFWYRQDPGLGLRLIYFSYDVKMKEKGDIPEGYSVSREKKERFSLILESASTNQTSMYLCASSLSSGGPLHEQYFGPGTRLTVT.

V is TRBV4-2 and J is TRBJ1-1; tentative D call: TRBD1 (5 bases). Trimming cost V 6 bases and J 4 bases, with 15 bases left between them. This CDR3 comprises 14 residues. Germline V gene data show CDR1 as LGHNA and CDR2 as YNFKEQ. DNA for the CDR3: TGTGCCAGCAGGGGGGAGGGCTTTAGCACTGAAGCTTTCTTT. This translates into CASRGEGFSTEAFF.

This chain links TRBV19 with TRBJ2-1; D possibly corresponds to TRBD1 (5 bases). CDR1 and CDR2 (germline): LNHDA, SQIVND (reference sequence). V was clipped by 1 base and J by 9 bases, with 7 bases between them. The CDR3 extends over 12 amino acids. The CDR3 spells CASSIAGIEQFF. The CDR3 coding sequence is TGTGCCAGTAGTATAGCAGGGATTGAGCAGTTCTTC.

The CDR3 coding sequence is TGTGCCTGGAGTGTTGGACAGGGCGGATGGCCCCAGCATTTT. Translated: CAWSVGQGGWPQHF. The chain uses TRBV30 and TRBJ1-5, with TRBD1 identical over 8 bases. V lost 0 bases and J lost 9; bases outside the gene matches: 7. Germline V gene lookup returns CDR1 GTSNPN and CDR2 SVGIG (reference sequence). The CDR3 totals 14 residues.